This T cell receptor beta chain was documented in a study of response to subunit inactivated influenza vaccine. Each CDR3 protein gets one entry after TCRdb re-called the RT-PCR reads with MiXCR. There are about 570,000 distinct CDR3 sequences in the sample; 12% occur only once, and around 9.6% lies in the top ten. The CDR3 consists of 15 residues. Trimming removed 3 bases at V and 0 bases at J, with 11 bases between. Germline V gene lookup returns CDR1 DFQATT and CDR2 SNEGSKA (reference sequence). This rearrangement joins TRBV20-1 to TRBJ1-4; D may be TRBD1 (5 bases). The TCR was taken from a man aged 45-60 years who received an inactivated influenza vaccine. Specimen: PBMCs from blood, collected on the day of vaccination. CDR3: CSARGGVTTNEKLFF. The CDR3 nucleotides read TGCAGTGCTAGGGGGGGTGTTACAACTAATGAAAAACTGTTTTTT.